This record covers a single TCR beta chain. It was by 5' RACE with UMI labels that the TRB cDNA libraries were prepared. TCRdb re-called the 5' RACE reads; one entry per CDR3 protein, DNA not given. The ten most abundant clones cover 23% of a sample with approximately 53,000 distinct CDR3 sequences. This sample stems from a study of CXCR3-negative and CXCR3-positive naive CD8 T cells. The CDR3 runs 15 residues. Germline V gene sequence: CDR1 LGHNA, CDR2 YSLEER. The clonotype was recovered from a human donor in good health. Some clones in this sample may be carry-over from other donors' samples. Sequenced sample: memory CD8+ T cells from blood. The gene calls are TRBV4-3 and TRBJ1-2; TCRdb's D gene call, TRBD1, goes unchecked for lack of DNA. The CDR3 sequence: CASSQGSRGVAGYTF.